The subject of this entry is one T cell receptor (beta chain). As yet, its antigen is unknown. TCRdb reprocessed the 5' RACE reads, keeping one entry per CDR3 protein, no DNA. The sample shows roughly 180,000 distinct CDR3 sequences, and approximately 18% sits with its ten largest clones. The CDR3 sequence is 17 residues long. The V gene's germline CDR1 is MNHEY and CDR2 SVGAGI. The sample comes from a study of T cells expressing NK-cell markers. Study-level findings and limits: The dominant NKG2C+ clonotypes represented about 1.0-7.5% of CD8+ T cells in over 5 donors.

Source material: blood T cells: a sorted CD56 or NKG2C T cell subset, CD4+ or CD8+ T cells, or bulk PBMC T cells (not recorded which). The gene calls are TRBV6-5 and TRBJ2-7; TCRdb returns TRBD1, unconfirmable since there is no DNA. The receptor comes from a woman between 18 and 75 years old in good health. CDR3 sequence: CASSYSLQGAYRYEQYF.